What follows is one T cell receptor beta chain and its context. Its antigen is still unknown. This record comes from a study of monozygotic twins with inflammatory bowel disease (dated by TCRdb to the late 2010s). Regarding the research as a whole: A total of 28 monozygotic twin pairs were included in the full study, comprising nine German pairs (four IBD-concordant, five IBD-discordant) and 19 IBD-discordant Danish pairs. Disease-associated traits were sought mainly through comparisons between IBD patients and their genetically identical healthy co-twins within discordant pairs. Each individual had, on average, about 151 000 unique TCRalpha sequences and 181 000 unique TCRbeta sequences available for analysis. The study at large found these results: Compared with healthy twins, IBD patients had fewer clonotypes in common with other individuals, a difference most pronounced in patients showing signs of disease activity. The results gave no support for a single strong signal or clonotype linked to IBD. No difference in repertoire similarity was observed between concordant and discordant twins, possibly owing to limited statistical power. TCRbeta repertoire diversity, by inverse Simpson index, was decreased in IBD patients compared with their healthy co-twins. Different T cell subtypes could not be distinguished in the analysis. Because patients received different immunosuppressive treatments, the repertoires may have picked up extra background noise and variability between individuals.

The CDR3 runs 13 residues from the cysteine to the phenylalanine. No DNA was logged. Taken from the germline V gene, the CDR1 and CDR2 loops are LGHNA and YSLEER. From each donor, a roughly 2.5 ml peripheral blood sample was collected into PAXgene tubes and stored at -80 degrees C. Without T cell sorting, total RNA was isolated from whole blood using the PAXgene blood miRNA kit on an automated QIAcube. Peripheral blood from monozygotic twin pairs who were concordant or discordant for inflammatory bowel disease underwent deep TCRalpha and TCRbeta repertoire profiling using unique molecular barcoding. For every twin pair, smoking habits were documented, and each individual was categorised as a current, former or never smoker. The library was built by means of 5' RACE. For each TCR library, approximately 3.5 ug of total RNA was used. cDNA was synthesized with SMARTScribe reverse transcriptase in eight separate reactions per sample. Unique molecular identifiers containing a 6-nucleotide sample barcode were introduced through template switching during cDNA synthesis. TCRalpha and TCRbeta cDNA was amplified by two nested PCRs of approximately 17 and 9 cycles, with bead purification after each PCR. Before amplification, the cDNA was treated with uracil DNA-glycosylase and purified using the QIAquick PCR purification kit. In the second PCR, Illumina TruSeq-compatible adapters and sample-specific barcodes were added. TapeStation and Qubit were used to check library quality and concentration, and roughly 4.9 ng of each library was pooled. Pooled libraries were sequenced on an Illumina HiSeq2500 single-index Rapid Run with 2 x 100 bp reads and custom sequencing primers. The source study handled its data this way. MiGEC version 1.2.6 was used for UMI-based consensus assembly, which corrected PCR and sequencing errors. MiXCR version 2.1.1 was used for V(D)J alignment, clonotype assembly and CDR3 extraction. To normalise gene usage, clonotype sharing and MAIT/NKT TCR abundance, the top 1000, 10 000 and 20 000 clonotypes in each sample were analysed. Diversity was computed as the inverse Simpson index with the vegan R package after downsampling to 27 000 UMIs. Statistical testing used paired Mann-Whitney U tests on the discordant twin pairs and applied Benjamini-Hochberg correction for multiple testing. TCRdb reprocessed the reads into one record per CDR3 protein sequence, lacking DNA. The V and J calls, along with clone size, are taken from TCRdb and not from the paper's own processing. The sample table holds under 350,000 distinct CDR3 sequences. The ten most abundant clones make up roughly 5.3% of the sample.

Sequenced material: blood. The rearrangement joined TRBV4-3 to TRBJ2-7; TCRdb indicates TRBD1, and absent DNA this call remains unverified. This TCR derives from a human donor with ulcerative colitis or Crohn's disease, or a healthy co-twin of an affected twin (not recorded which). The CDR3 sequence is CASSPSTGDEQYF.